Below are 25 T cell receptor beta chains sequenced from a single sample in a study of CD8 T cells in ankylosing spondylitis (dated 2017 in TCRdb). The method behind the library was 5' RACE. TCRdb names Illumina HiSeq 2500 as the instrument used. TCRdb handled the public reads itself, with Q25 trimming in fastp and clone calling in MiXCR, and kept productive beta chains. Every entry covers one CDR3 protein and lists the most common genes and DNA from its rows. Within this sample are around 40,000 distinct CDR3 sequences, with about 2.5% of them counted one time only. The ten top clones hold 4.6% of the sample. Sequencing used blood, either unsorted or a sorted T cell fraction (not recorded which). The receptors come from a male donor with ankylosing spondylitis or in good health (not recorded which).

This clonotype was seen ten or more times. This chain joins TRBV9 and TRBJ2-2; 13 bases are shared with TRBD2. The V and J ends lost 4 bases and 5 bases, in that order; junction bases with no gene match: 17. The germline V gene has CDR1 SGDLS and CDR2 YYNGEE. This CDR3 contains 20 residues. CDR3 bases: TGTGCCAGCAGCCCCCCCTTGGCCCAGGGACTAGCGGGAAGGACCGGGGAGCTGTTTTTT. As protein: CASSPPLAQGLAGRTGELFF.

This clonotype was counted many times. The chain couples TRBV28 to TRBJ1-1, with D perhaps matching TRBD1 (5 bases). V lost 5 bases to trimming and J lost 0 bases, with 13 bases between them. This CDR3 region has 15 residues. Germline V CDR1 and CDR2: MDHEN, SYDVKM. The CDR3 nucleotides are TGTGCCAGCAGTCCCCCGGGGCGACTGAACACTGAAGCTTTCTTT. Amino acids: CASSPPGRLNTEAFF. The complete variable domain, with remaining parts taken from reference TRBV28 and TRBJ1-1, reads DVKVTQSSRYLVKRTGEKVFLECVQDMDHENMFWYRQDPGLGLRLIYFSYDVKMKEKGDIPEGYSVSREKKERFSLILESASTNQTSMYLCASSPPGRLNTEAFFGQGTRLTVV.

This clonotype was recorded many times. The CDR3 coding sequence is TGTGCCAGCAATGGACGAGGACGACCGAATAAAAAACTGTTTTTT. This translates into CASNGRGRPNKKLFF. The chain joins TRBV9 to TRBJ1-4; D remains ambiguous. This CDR3 is 15 amino acids long. Trimming took 6 bases from V and 9 from J, leaving 21 bases between them. Germline V lookup: CDR1 SGDLS, CDR2 YYNGEE.

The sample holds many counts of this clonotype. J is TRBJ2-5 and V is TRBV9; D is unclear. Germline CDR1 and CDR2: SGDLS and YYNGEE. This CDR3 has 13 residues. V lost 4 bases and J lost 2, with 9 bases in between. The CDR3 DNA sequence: TGTGCCAGCAGCCCTTCTGGTCAAGAGACCCAGTACTTC. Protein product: CASSPSGQETQYF.

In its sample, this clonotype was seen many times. The CDR3 DNA reads TGTGCCAGCAGCGTAGACGGACAGGGTTTTGATGAGCAGTTCTTC. This gives the protein CASSVDGQGFDEQFF. V gene TRBV9 combines with J gene TRBJ2-1, with TRBD1 identical over 8 bases. The CDR3 is 15 residues long. The germline V gene has CDR1 SGDLS and CDR2 YYNGEE. V was pared by 0 bases and J by 8 bases, with 7 bases of the junction left unmatched.

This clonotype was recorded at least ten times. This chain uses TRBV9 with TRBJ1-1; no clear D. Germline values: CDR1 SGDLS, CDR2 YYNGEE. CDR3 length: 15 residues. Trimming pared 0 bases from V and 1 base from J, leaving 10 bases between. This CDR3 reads CASSVEGHPNTEAFF. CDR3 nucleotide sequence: TGTGCCAGCAGCGTAGAAGGGCATCCGAACACTGAAGCTTTCTTT.

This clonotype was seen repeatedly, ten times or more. The CDR3 spells CASSVVGAVGDTQYF. Here the CDR3 DNA reads TGTGCCAGCAGCGTAGTCGGTGCGGTAGGAGATACGCAGTATTTT. The V gene is TRBV9, the J gene TRBJ2-3; the D is unclear. Germline CDR1 SGDLS, CDR2 YYNGEE. CDR3 size: 15 residues. V was trimmed by 0 bases and J by 5 bases, leaving 13 bases between them.

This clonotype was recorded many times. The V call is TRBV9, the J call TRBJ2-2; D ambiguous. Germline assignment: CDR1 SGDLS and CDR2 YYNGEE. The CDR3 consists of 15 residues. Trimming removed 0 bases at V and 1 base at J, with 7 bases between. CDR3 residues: CASSVDSMNTGELFF. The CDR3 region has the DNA TGTGCCAGCAGCGTAGACAGCATGAACACCGGGGAGCTGTTTTTT.

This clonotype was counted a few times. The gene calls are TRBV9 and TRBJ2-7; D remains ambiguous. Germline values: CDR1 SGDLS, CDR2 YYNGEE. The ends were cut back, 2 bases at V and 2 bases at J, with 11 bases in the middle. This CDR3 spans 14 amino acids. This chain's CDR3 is CASSVSGVPYEQYF. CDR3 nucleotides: TGTGCCAGCAGCGTCAGTGGGGTTCCCTACGAGCAGTACTTC.

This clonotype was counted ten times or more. This CDR3 is CASSGREQGLPEAFF. The DNA of the CDR3 is TGTGCCAGCTCTGGAAGAGAACAGGGACTTCCTGAAGCTTTCTTT. This sequence joins TRBV9 and TRBJ1-1, with a possible D match to TRBD1 (6 bases). The CDR3 has 15 residues. The germline V gene encodes CDR1 SGDLS and CDR2 YYNGEE. V dropped 7 bases and J dropped 6 bases, with 22 bases sitting between them.

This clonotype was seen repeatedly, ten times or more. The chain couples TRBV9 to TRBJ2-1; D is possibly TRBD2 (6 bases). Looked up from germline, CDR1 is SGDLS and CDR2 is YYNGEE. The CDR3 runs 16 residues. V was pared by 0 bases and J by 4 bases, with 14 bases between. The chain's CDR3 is CASSVVQRAKYNEQFF. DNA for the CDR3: TGTGCCAGCAGCGTAGTCCAGCGGGCCAAGTACAATGAGCAGTTCTTC. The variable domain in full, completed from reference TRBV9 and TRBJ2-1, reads DSGVTQTPKHLITATGQRVTLRCSPRSGDLSVYWYQQSLDQGLQFLIQYYNGEERAKGNILERFSAQQFPDLHSELNLSSLELGDSALYFCASSVVQRAKYNEQFFGPGTRLTVL.

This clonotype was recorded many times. The CDR3 nucleotides read TGTGCCAGCAGCGGAATTGGACAGGGAAAAGAGACCCAGTACTTC. It yields the protein CASSGIGQGKETQYF. The chain uses TRBV9 and TRBJ2-5; 8 positions agree with TRBD1. J was trimmed by 3 bases and V by 3 bases; bases with no gene match: 7. This CDR3 is 15 amino acids long. Germline assignment: CDR1 SGDLS and CDR2 YYNGEE. Supplemented by reference TRBV9 and TRBJ2-5, the full variable domain reads DSGVTQTPKHLITATGQRVTLRCSPRSGDLSVYWYQQSLDQGLQFLIQYYNGEERAKGNILERFSAQQFPDLHSELNLSSLELGDSALYFCASSGIGQGKETQYFGPGTRLLVL.

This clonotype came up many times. The CDR3 loop reads CASSEGPQGAANTGELFF. CDR3 nucleotides: TGTGCCAGCAGCGAGGGACCTCAGGGAGCGGCGAACACCGGGGAGCTGTTTTTT. This chain uses TRBV9 with TRBJ2-2; either TRBD1 or TRBD2 may fit D (5 bases each). The CDR3 consists of 18 residues. Germline V lookup: CDR1 SGDLS, CDR2 YYNGEE. The germline V and J ends were trimmed by 3 bases and 0 bases, with 18 bases remaining between them.

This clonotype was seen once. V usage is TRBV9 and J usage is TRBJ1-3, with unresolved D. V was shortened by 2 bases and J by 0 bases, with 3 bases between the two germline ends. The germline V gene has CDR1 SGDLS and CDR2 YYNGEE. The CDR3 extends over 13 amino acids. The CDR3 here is CASSVGSGNTIYF. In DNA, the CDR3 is TGTGCCAGCAGCGTCGGCTCTGGAAACACCATATATTTT.

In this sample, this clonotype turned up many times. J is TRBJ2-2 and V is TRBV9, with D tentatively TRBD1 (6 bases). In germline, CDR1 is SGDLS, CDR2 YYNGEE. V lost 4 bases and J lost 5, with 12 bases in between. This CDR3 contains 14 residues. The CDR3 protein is CASSSGRGTGELFF. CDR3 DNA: TGTGCCAGCAGCAGTGGAAGGGGGACCGGGGAGCTGTTTTTT. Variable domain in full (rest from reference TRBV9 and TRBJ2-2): DSGVTQTPKHLITATGQRVTLRCSPRSGDLSVYWYQQSLDQGLQFLIQYYNGEERAKGNILERFSAQQFPDLHSELNLSSLELGDSALYFCASSSGRGTGELFFGEGSRLTVL.

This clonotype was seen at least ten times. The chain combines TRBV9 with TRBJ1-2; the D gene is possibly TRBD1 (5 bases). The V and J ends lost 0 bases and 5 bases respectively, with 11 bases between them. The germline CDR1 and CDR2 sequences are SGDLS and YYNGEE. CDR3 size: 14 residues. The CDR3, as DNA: TGTGCCAGCAGCGTAGCACAGGTTCCTTATGGCTACACCTTC. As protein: CASSVAQVPYGYTF.

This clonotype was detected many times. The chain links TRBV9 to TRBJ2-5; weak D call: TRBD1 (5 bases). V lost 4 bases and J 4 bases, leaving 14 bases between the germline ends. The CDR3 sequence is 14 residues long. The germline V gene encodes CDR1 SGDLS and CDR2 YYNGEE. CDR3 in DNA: TGTGCCAGCAGCCCTCAGAGTGGGGCAGAGACCCAGTACTTC. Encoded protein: CASSPQSGAETQYF.

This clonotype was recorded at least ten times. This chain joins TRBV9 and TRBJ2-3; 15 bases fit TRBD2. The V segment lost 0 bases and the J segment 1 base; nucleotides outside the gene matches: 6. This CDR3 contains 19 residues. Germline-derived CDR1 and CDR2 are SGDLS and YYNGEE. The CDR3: CASSVGTSGRARGTDTQYF. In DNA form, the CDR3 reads TGTGCCAGCAGCGTAGGGACTAGCGGGAGGGCCCGTGGCACAGATACGCAGTATTTT. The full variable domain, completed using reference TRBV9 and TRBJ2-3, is DSGVTQTPKHLITATGQRVTLRCSPRSGDLSVYWYQQSLDQGLQFLIQYYNGEERAKGNILERFSAQQFPDLHSELNLSSLELGDSALYFCASSVGTSGRARGTDTQYFGPGTRLTVL.

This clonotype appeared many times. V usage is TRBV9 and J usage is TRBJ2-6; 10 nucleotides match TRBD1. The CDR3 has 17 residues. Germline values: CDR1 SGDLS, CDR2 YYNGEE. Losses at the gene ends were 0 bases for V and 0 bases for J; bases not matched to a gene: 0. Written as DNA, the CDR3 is TGTGCCAGCAGCGTAGGGGACAGGGGCTCTGGGGCCAACGTCCTGACTTTC. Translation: CASSVGDRGSGANVLTF.

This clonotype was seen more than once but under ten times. The CDR3 DNA reads TGTGCCAGCAGCCCGGGACCGGCCTACGAGCAGTACTTC. Protein: CASSPGPAYEQYF. V and J are TRBV9 and TRBJ2-7; either TRBD1 or TRBD2 may fit D (5 bases each). The CDR3 contains 13 residues. The V and J ends lost 4 bases and 2 bases respectively, with 10 bases between them. Germline-derived CDR1 and CDR2 are SGDLS and YYNGEE.

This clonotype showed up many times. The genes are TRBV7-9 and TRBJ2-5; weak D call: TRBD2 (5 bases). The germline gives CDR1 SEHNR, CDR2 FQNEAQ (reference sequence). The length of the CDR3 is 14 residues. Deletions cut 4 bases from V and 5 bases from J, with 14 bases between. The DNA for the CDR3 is TGTGCCAGCAGCTCCCACGGAGGCAGCGAGACCCAGTACTTC. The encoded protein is CASSSHGGSETQYF.

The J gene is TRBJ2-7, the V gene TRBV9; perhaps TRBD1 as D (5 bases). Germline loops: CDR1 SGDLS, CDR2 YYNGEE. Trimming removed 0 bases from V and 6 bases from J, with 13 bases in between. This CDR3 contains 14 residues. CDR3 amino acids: CASSVGQGKGEQYF. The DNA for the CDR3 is TGTGCCAGCAGCGTAGGGCAGGGAAAAGGCGAGCAGTACTTC.

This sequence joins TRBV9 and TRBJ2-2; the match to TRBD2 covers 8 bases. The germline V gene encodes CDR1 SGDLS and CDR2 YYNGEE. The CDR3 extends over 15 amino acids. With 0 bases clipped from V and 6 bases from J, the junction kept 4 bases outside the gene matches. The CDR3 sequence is CASSVGGTSPGELFF. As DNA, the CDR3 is TGTGCCAGCAGCGTAGGAGGGACTAGTCCCGGGGAGCTGTTTTTT.

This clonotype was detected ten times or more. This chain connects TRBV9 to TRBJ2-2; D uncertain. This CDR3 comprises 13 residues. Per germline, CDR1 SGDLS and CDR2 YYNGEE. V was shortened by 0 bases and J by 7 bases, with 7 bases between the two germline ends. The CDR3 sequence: CASSVGGYGELFF. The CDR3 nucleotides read TGTGCCAGCAGCGTAGGAGGCTACGGGGAGCTGTTTTTT.

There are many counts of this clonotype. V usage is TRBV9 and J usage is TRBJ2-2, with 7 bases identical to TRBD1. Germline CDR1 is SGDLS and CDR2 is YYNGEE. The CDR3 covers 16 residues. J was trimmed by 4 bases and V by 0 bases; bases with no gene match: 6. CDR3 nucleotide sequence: TGTGCCAGCAGCGTAGGCAGGGGGTTTGCCACCGGGGAGCTGTTTTTT. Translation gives CASSVGRGFATGELFF.